Included here is one T cell receptor beta chain sequence, with context. The antigen this receptor binds is unknown. Within one base of it there is no much larger clone, and no base qualities were kept. CD8 naive samples were obtained by positive selection for CCR7 among CD45RO-negative cells, yielding a CD45RA+CCR7+ population from which TemRA cells were excluded. The donors were healthy, HIV-negative adults who had no recently reported acute infections or vaccinations. Every donor was a Caucasian adult living in Nashville, Tennessee, USA. After blood collection by leukapheresis, PBMCs were isolated using Ficoll-Histopaque density gradient centrifugation and then cryopreserved in the vapor phase of liquid nitrogen. Analytical flow cytometry was used to check the purity and quantity of each magnetically sorted T cell population. Genomic DNA was isolated from every sorted fraction and measured by UV absorbance on a Nanodrop 2000c.

At the junction V is shortened by 4 bases and J by 1 base; bases outside the gene matches: 7. The germline V gene encodes CDR1 MNHEY and CDR2 SVGAGI. The CDR3 covers 16 residues, taking in both the cysteine and the phenylalanine. Kept here is only the CDR3 DNA, which spans 48 bases and is read in frame from base 1. These data are taken from a study of shared clonotypes between healthy human individuals (dated by TCRdb to 2018 to 2020). With respect to the entire study: The cohort included a few men and a couple of women between 18 and 49 years of age. Different laboratories and diverse techniques were used to prepare libraries and sequence TCR repertoires, to increase sequencing depth and limit assay-specific biases. The study deeply sequenced blood TCR repertoires of roughly five healthy adults to estimate repertoire size and the extent of clonotype sharing between individuals. Per donor, three plates each were used for CD4 naive and CD4 memory, two for CD8 naive, and one for CD8 memory. Each donor's leukapheresis produced roughly between roughly 0.9 and 8.9 billion PBMCs.

On the study overall, not on this receptor specifically: Higher generation probabilities were observed for clonotypes shared by all four sorted-subset donors than for non-shared clonotypes. Based on pairwise subsampling, the degree of clonotype sharing among donors was expected to be affected by sequencing depth. Sampling was restricted to blood, and TCR repertoires in tissues likely differ from the TCR repertoires found in blood. The genetic and exposure-history diversity represented was limited by the small number of donors. Sharing across a few donors was observed for approximately 4.6% of naive CD4, over 3% of naive CD8, over 2% of memory CD4, and roughly 0.4% of memory CD8 clonotypes. Larger estimated clonotype richness was generally found for naive subsets than for memory subsets. Rarefaction of sorted-subset datasets indicated incomplete sequencing despite the large sequencing depth.

Using the deep immunoSEQ assay, TCR CDR3 regions were amplified from genomic DNA by multiplex PCR. Extracted genomic DNA from each cell subset was distributed evenly across all wells of several immunoSEQ 96-well plates, and each plate was treated as a replicate. Each replicate PCR for sorted subsets received around 210 ng genomic DNA, equal to tens of thousands of T cell genomes. Purified libraries were quantified with a Qubit 3.0 fluorometer, sized on a Bioanalyzer 2100, and re-quantified with the KAPA Library Quantification kit. Each immunoSEQ 96-well plate was sequenced on its own single-read 150-cycle Illumina NextSeq 550 flow cell. Under the source paper's analysis protocol: Because the immunoSEQ output included only junctional sequences and no quality scores, the filtering could not be the same as the filtering used for full-length reads. Sequences were annotated with PyIR, a Python wrapper for IgBLAST v1.9, using IMGT germline references to assign V/J genes and CDR3. Reads with weak V/J assignments (E-value above 1e-6), missing CDR3, stop codons, out-of-frame junctions, or ambiguous translated residues were removed. V3J clonotypes were defined as sequences sharing an identical inferred V gene, J gene, and CDR3 amino acid sequence. Percentage overlap between repertoires was computed as shared unique clonotypes divided by the size of the smaller repertoire. Richness of each repertoire was evaluated using RTK rarefaction, the Chao1 estimator, and Recon v2.1 estimates of unobserved clonotypes. For all TCRbeta clonotypes obtained by the gDNA method from a handful of donors, generation probabilities were computed with OLGA. TCRdb re-hosts the immuneACCESS table, in-frame sequences only. Its copies lack some clones; in the studies checked, an unresolved V gene accounts for under half of them, and the cause for the rest is not known. D and trimming were read from the DNA, whereas the V and J calls and clone size are those reported in that table. The sample profile shows about 1.9 million clones; around 93% of them were found once. The ten largest clones represent about 1.7% of the sample.

The TCR originated in a man in his late teens or twenties in good health. Some clones in this sample may be carry-over from other donors' samples. The rearrangement combines TRBV6-5 with TRBJ2-1, with 7 bases matching TRBD2. The sequencing input was naive CD8+ T cells from PBMCs. According to the study, the label for this sample's cell subset or site signals: CD45RA+CCR7+. The base sequence is TGTGCCAGCAGTTCCTGGGGCGGGGGTTCCTACAATGAGCAGTTCTTC. Translated, this gives CASSSWGGGSYNEQFF.